This T cell receptor (beta chain) was documented in a study of blood T cell repertoires in COVID-19. Generated by immunoSEQ multiplex PCR, the TCRdb table keeps only in-frame clones and is missing some. The data contain roughly 300,000 clones, approximately 87% of them singletons. The V and J ends lost 4 bases and 5 bases, in that order; junction bases with no gene match: 4. Germline V gene sequence: CDR1 ENHRY, CDR2 SYGVKD. CDR3 length: 14 residues. The chain joins TRBV10-3 to TRBJ1-5; 8 positions match TRBD1. This TCR was recovered from a woman in her twenties or thirties with COVID-19, enrolled during active disease. The sequenced sample consisted of peripheral blood. The chain's CDR3 is CAISGTGRHQPQHF. CDR3 sequence (DNA): TGTGCCATCAGTGGGACAGGGCGACATCAGCCCCAGCATTTT.